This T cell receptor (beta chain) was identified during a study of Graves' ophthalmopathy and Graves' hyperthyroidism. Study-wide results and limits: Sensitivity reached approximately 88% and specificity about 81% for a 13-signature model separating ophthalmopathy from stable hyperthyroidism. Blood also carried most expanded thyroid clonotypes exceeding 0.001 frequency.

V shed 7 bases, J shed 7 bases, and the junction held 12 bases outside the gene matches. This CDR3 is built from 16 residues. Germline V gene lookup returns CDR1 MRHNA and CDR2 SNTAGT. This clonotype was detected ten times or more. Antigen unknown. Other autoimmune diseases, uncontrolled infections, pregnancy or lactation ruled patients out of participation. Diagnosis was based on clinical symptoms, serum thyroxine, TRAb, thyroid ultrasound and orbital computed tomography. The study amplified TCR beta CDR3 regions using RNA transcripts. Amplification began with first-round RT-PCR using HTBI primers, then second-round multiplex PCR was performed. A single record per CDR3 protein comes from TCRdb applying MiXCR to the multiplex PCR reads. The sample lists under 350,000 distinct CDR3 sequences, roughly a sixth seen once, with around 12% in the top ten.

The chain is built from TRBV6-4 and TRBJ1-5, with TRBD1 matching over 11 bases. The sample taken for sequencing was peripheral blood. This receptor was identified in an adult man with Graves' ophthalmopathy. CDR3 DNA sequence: TGTGCCAGCACCGACGGCGGACAGGGGGCAGGCCAGCCCCAGCATTTT. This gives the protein CASTDGGQGAGQPQHF.